Each of the 21 T cell receptor beta chains below was sequenced from the same sample in a study of post-analysis software for immune sequencing data. Which antigens these TCRs recognize remains unknown. Unique molecular identifiers featured in each of the TCR beta cDNA libraries. TCRdb re-called the PCR reads through MiXCR, storing one row per CDR3 protein. The repertoire consists of 600,000 to 750,000 distinct CDR3 sequences, with 55% to 70% occurring once and the leading ten covering about 11%. Study findings and constraints: Roughly 5 TRBV segments (TRBV5-6, TRBV5-1 and TRBV20-1 among them) occurred more frequently in patients than in controls.

What was sequenced was blood. Receptors originate from a girl aged 2 to 10 with multiple sclerosis.

This clonotype was counted only a few times. The chain is built from TRBV4-3 and TRBJ2-5; 7 bases map to TRBD2. The germline CDR1 and CDR2 sequences are LGHNA and YSLEER. The trim removed 0 bases at V and 1 base at J, leaving 5 bases unmatched. The CDR3 consists of 16 residues. The CDR3 DNA sequence: TGCGCCAGCAGCCAAGAGAGATCGGGGGGCCAAGAGACCCAGTACTTC. It yields the protein CASSQERSGGQETQYF.

The rearrangement joins TRBV11-2 to TRBJ2-3; D not resolved. The CDR3 contains 16 residues. V was trimmed by 0 bases and J by 2 bases, leaving 12 bases between them. The germline gives CDR1 SGHAT, CDR2 FQNNGV. CDR3 DNA sequence: TGTGCCAGCAGCTTAGAACCCAAGCCCCACACAGATACGCAGTATTTT. Translating it yields CASSLEPKPHTDTQYF.

The V gene is TRBV6-2 or TRBV6-3, the J gene TRBJ2-7; 10 bases match TRBD1. CDR1 and CDR2 from the germline V gene are MNHEY and SVGEGT. V shed 5 bases and J 2 bases; nucleotides not matched to a gene: 6. The CDR3 runs to 15 residues. Here the CDR3 reads CASSPGTGAAYEQYF. In DNA, the CDR3 is TGTGCCAGCAGTCCCGGGACAGGGGCGGCCTACGAGCAGTACTTC.

The chain carries TRBV5-6 and TRBJ2-1, with TRBD1 matching over 7 bases. The CDR3 runs 15 residues. After removal of 2 bases from V and 5 bases from J, the junction contained 7 bases not matched to a gene. The germline V gene has CDR1 SGHDT and CDR2 YYEEEE. The CDR3 is CASSLETGSDNEQFF. CDR3 nucleotides: TGTGCCAGCAGCTTAGAGACAGGGTCGGACAATGAGCAGTTCTTC. The variable domain in full, completed from reference TRBV5-6 and TRBJ2-1, reads DAGVTQSPTHLIKTRGQQVTLRCSPKSGHDTVSWYQQALGQGPQFIFQYYEEEERQRGNFPDRFSGHQFPNYSSELNVNALLLGDSALYLCASSLETGSDNEQFFGPGTRLTVL.

The rearrangement joins TRBV7-3 to TRBJ2-5; 7 nucleotides line up with TRBD1. The CDR3 is made up of 14 amino acids. Germline V gives CDR1 SGHTA, CDR2 FQGTGA. Trimming removed 5 bases from V and 1 base from J; junction bases left unmatched: 4. CDR3 residues: CASSPEGAQETQYF. DNA for the CDR3: TGTGCCAGCAGCCCCGAGGGGGCCCAAGAGACCCAGTACTTC.

In the case of this clonotype: Sequence at one end of the junction differs from germline and may be a read error. The chain is built from TRBV9 and TRBJ2-1, with D perhaps matching TRBD1 or TRBD2 (5 bases each). Germline V gives CDR1 SGDLS, CDR2 YYNGEE. This CDR3 has 17 residues. CDR3: CAGSVGLTGMAANEQFF. CDR3 nucleotide sequence: TGTGCCGGCAGCGTAGGACTCACAGGAATGGCTGCCAATGAGCAGTTCTTC. The variable domain in full, completed from reference TRBV9 and TRBJ2-1, reads DSGVTQTPKHLITATGQRVTLRCSPRSGDLSVYWYQQSLDQGLQFLIQYYNGEERAKGNILERFSAQQFPDLHSELNLSSLELGDSALYFCAGSVGLTGMAANEQFFGPGTRLTVL.

V is TRBV6-1 and J is TRBJ2-3; possible D gene TRBD2, 7 bases. This CDR3 is 17 amino acids long. Germline CDR1 MNHNS, CDR2 SASEGT. The V end was cut by 4 bases, the J end by 0 bases, with 17 bases between. CDR3: CASSAQRAGASTDTQYF. The DNA for the CDR3 is TGTGCCAGCAGTGCCCAACGGGCGGGGGCCAGCACAGATACGCAGTATTTT.

This chain uses TRBV5-1 with TRBJ2-4; 7 bases match TRBD1. Germline lookup yields CDR1 SGHRS and CDR2 YFSETQ. With 1 base clipped from V and 0 bases from J, the junction kept 13 bases outside the gene matches. This CDR3 contains 19 residues. The CDR3 loop reads CASSLRPTGDLLAKNIQYF. CDR3 bases: TGCGCCAGCAGCTTGCGACCAACAGGGGACCTGCTAGCCAAAAACATTCAGTACTTC.

The chain employs TRBV28 and TRBJ2-6, with D uncertain. The ends were cut back, 8 bases at V and 0 bases at J, with 14 bases in the middle. The germline gives CDR1 MDHEN, CDR2 SYDVKM. The CDR3 is 16 amino acids. CDR3 coding DNA: TGTGCCAGCGGCCCTCTTCCCATCTCTGGGGCCAACGTCCTGACTTTC. Translation: CASGPLPISGANVLTF.

The CDR3 reads CSARMAGVTDTQYF. CDR3 coding DNA: TGCAGTGCTAGAATGGCCGGGGTCACAGATACGCAGTATTTT. This rearrangement joins TRBV20-1 to TRBJ2-3; D is possibly TRBD2 (5 bases). Germline V gene data show CDR1 as DFQATT and CDR2 as SNEGSKA (reference sequence). Trimming shortened V by 2 bases and J by 2 bases, and 11 bases separated the two germline ends. The CDR3 totals 14 residues.

The V gene is TRBV6-6, the J gene TRBJ1-2, with 7 bases fitting TRBD1. From germline, CDR1 is MNHNY and CDR2 SVGAGI (reference sequence). The J segment lost 4 bases and the V segment lost 7 bases, leaving 12 bases of the junction unmatched. The CDR3 spans 15 residues. The CDR3 DNA follows: TGTGCCAGCACACAATCCCGGGACAGCATCTATGGCTACACCTTC. This sequence encodes CASTQSRDSIYGYTF.

As regards this clonotype: Relative to the germline gene, one junction end is altered; a read error may explain this. V is TRBV6-5 and J is TRBJ2-3; no firm D call. CDR3 length equals 15 residues. Germline V CDR1 and CDR2: MNHEY, SVGAGI. The CDR3 nucleotides are TGTGCCTGCAGTTACGGATGGGTTAGCACAGATACGCAGTATTTT. Protein: CACSYGWVSTDTQYF.

This clonotype turned up a few times. The chain couples TRBV6-5 to TRBJ2-1, with D possibly matching TRBD1 (6 bases). The CDR3 consists of 13 residues. The germline V gene has CDR1 MNHEY and CDR2 SVGAGI. V dropped 8 bases and J dropped 5 bases, with 13 bases sitting between them. The CDR3: CASPGHRDNEQFF. The DNA of the CDR3 is TGTGCCAGCCCCGGGCACAGGGACAATGAGCAGTTCTTC.

This clonotype was counted a few times. V and J are TRBV5-1 and TRBJ2-1; TRBD1 aligns across 7 bases. The V and J ends lost 6 bases and 4 bases, in that order; junction bases with no gene match: 7. The CDR3 covers 14 residues. Germline loops: CDR1 SGHRS, CDR2 YFSETQ. The CDR3 bases are TGCGCCAGCACGCCGGGACAGACATACAATGAGCAGTTCTTC. Its translation is CASTPGQTYNEQFF.

The gene calls are TRBV15 and TRBJ2-1, with a possible D match to TRBD2 (6 bases). This CDR3 is built from 16 residues. Between the trimmed V and J ends, which lost 1 base and 10 bases, there was a span of 20 bases. Germline V lookup: CDR1 LNHNV, CDR2 YYDKDF (reference sequence). CDR3 DNA sequence: TGTGCCACCAGCAGAGCAGCCGGGACCTCCAGCGGGGAGCAGTTCTTC. Translation: CATSRAAGTSSGEQFF.

This clonotype was seen ten or more times. The rearrangement links TRBV20-1 to TRBJ2-1, with 9 positions matching TRBD2. V was pared by 3 bases and J by 7 bases, with 10 bases of the junction left unmatched. Germline CDR1 is DFQATT and CDR2 is SNEGSKA (reference sequence). There are 15 residues in the CDR3. The CDR3 bases are TGCAGTGCTAGTCGAGCGGGGGGCGACGTGAATGAGCAGTTCTTC. Amino acid sequence: CSASRAGGDVNEQFF.

The chain has TRBV20-1 and TRBJ2-1; 9 nucleotides match TRBD1. Germline V lookup: CDR1 DFQATT, CDR2 SNEGSKA (reference sequence). This CDR3 is 13 amino acids long. V lost 4 bases, J lost 8 bases, and 6 bases stayed unmatched. CDR3 sequence (DNA): TGCAGTGCTATACAGGGGGCCTCGGATGAGCAGTTCTTC. This sequence encodes CSAIQGASDEQFF.

The chain employs TRBV14 and TRBJ1-1; no clear D gene. V dropped 1 base and J dropped 1 base, with 1 base sitting between them. The CDR3 sequence is 12 residues long. Germline V lookup: CDR1 SGHDN, CDR2 FVKESK. CDR3 residues: CASSQANTEAFF. CDR3 DNA: TGTGCCAGCAGCCAAGCGAACACTGAAGCTTTCTTT.

DNA of the CDR3: TGCGCCAGCAGCTTGGAGGGGGCGGTTAATTCACCCCTCCACTTT. Protein: CASSLEGAVNSPLHF. The J gene is TRBJ1-6, the V gene TRBV5-1, with 7 bases that match TRBD1. The CDR3 totals 15 residues. V lost 0 bases to trimming and J lost 6 bases; unmatched junction nucleotides: 3. CDR1 is SGHRS, CDR2 YFSETQ, per germline.

V is TRBV10-3 and J is TRBJ1-1, with D tentatively TRBD1 (5 bases). Germline V CDR1 and CDR2: ENHRY, SYGVKD. The CDR3 length is 14 residues. The V end was cut by 3 bases, the J end by 4 bases, with 12 bases between. The CDR3 DNA follows: TGTGCCATCAGTGAAAGGGGAGAGGGCACTGAAGCTTTCTTT. Protein sequence: CAISERGEGTEAFF.

The CDR3 DNA follows: TGTGCCAGCAGTAACGACAGACTGGCCTACGAGCAGTACTTC. Amino acid sequence: CASSNDRLAYEQYF. The rearrangement uses TRBV6-5 and TRBJ2-7; perhaps TRBD1 as D (5 bases). The CDR3 runs to 14 residues. The V end was cut by 5 bases, the J end by 2 bases, with 13 bases between. The germline CDR1 and CDR2 sequences are MNHEY and SVGAGI.